The 17 T cell receptor beta chains given below trace back to one sample, sequenced in a study of blood T cell repertoires in COVID-19 (TCRdb year 2020). Receptors were amplified or captured by the immunoSEQ multiplex PCR assay. TCRdb provides this immuneACCESS table in a form limited to in-frame rearrangements. Some clones are lacking; in checked studies, under half of them reflect an unresolved V gene, and why the rest are absent is not known. The table for this sample lists around 64,000 clones; roughly 70% of them were counted only once. The ten largest account for 51% of the sample. The sequenced material came from PBMCs or T cells enriched from blood (not recorded which). These receptor sequences come from a woman aged 55-69 years who had been exposed to COVID-19.

V gene TRBV10-2 combines with J gene TRBJ1-6, with TRBD1 matching 7 bases. This CDR3 is 15 amino acids long. Germline assignment: CDR1 WSHSY and CDR2 SAAADI. J gave up 9 bases and V 2 bases, and 7 bases lay outside the gene matches. CDR3 protein: CASSELVRGTSPLHF. CDR3 nucleotide sequence: TGCGCCAGCAGTGAGCTCGTCAGGGGGACTTCACCCCTCCACTTT.

This clone is labeled as medium-sized. The chain links TRBV29-1 to TRBJ2-2, with a weak D call TRBD1 (6 bases). CDR3 length: 14 amino acids. Trimming took 8 bases from V and 5 from J, leaving 18 bases between them. Germline V gives CDR1 SQVTM, CDR2 ANQGSEA. Written as DNA, the CDR3 is TGCAGCATCCTTCCCGGGACACTTACCGGGGAGCTGTTTTTT. This gives the protein CSILPGTLTGELFF.

This clone showed up just once. The chain joins TRBV28 to TRBJ2-3, with 8 positions matching TRBD2. Germline-derived CDR1 and CDR2 are MDHEN and SYDVKM. This CDR3 comprises 16 residues. J lost 8 bases, V lost 6 bases, and 16 bases had no gene match. CDR3 in DNA: TGTGCCAGCAGCCTGAGGATAGCGGGGCCCGGGGGTACGCAGTATTTT. Its protein is CASSLRIAGPGGTQYF. The full variable domain, with the rest looked up from reference TRBV28 and TRBJ2-3, is DVKVTQSSRYLVKRTGEKVFLECVQDMDHENMFWYRQDPGLGLRLIYFSYDVKMKEKGDIPEGYSVSREKKERFSLILESASTNQTSMYLCASSLRIAGPGGTQYFGPGTRLTVL.

This chain joins TRBV7-2 and TRBJ1-5; D is uncertain. V lost 0 bases, J lost 0 bases, and 6 bases lay in between. In germline, CDR1 is SGHTA, CDR2 FQGNSA. The CDR3 contains 15 residues. The CDR3 DNA reads TGTGCCAGCAGCTTAGCCCCGAGTAGCAATCAGCCCCAGCATTTT. This encodes CASSLAPSSNQPQHF.

This clone was seen just once. In nucleotides, the CDR3 is TGCGCCAGCAGCTTGGGGACTAGCGGATTCCAAGAGACCCAGTACTTC. Its translation: CASSLGTSGFQETQYF. V usage is TRBV5-1 and J usage is TRBJ2-5; 10 nucleotides align to TRBD2. This CDR3 contains 16 residues. V lost 0 bases to trimming and J lost 1 base; unmatched junction nucleotides: 3. Germline V lookup: CDR1 SGHRS, CDR2 YFSETQ.

This clone was observed once. The chain uses TRBV28 and TRBJ1-2; D is unresolved. Between the trimmed V and J ends, which lost 3 bases and 8 bases, there was a span of 13 bases. Germline CDR1 reads MDHEN; CDR2 reads SYDVKM. The CDR3 has 13 amino acids. CDR3 DNA sequence: TGTGCCAGCAGTTTGAGTACCGATTTAGGCTACACCTTC. Translating gives CASSLSTDLGYTF.

The J gene is TRBJ1-1, the V gene TRBV27, with D unclear. CDR1 is MNHEY, CDR2 SMNVEV, per germline (reference sequence). This CDR3 is 12 amino acids long. V was clipped by 5 bases and J by 5 bases, with 9 bases between them. The CDR3 coding sequence is TGTGCCAGCAGTGGCCCGGGAACTGAAGCTTTCTTT. Protein: CASSGPGTEAFF.

The chain employs TRBV10-2 and TRBJ2-5, with D possibly TRBD2 on 6 matching bases. This CDR3 region has 15 residues. CDR1 is WSHSY, CDR2 SAAADI, per germline. The V end was cut by 10 bases, the J end by 4 bases, with 22 bases between. CDR3: CATHKLGRELETQYF. The CDR3 bases are TGCGCCACCCATAAATTGGGACGGGAGTTAGAGACCCAGTACTTC.

The chain uses TRBV30 and TRBJ1-4; 9 bases agree with TRBD1. Trimming cost V 4 bases and J 8 bases; bases outside gene matches: 8. CDR3 length: 14 amino acids. Germline-derived CDR1 and CDR2 are GTSNPN and SVGIG (reference sequence). CDR3 protein: CAWNPTGGAEKLFF. The CDR3 region has the DNA TGTGCCTGGAACCCGACAGGGGGAGCGGAAAAACTGTTTTTT.

This clone was found once. The gene calls are TRBV4-2 and TRBJ1-5, with 7 bases aligning to TRBD1. The junction had 1 base not matched to a gene; V was cut back by 1 base and J by 1 base. The CDR3 contains 15 residues. CDR1 and CDR2 from the germline V gene are LGHNA and YNFKEQ. The CDR3 sequence: CASSQGQGSNQPQHF. The CDR3 DNA follows: TGTGCCAGCAGCCAAGGACAGGGAAGCAATCAGCCCCAGCATTTT.

The J gene is TRBJ2-1, the V gene TRBV27; 12 positions agree with TRBD2. Trimming cost V 4 bases and J 8 bases; bases outside gene matches: 9. CDR3 length equals 16 residues. The V gene's germline CDR1 is MNHEY and CDR2 SMNVEV (reference sequence). The CDR3 here is CASSYTTSGRLDEQFF. CDR3 nucleotides: TGTGCCAGCAGTTACACTACTAGCGGGAGGTTGGATGAGCAGTTCTTC.

The chain has TRBV30 and TRBJ1-2, with 8 bases that match TRBD1. The V gene end was trimmed by 2 bases and the J gene end by 8 bases; junction bases not matched to a gene: 7. Germline loops: CDR1 GTSNPN, CDR2 SVGIG (reference sequence). This CDR3 is 13 amino acids long. CDR3 sequence: CAWSRDRPLGYTF. Written as DNA, the CDR3 is TGTGCCTGGAGTAGGGACAGGCCCCTCGGCTACACCTTC. The full variable domain, with the rest looked up from reference TRBV30 and TRBJ1-2, is SQTIHQWPATLVQPVGSPLSLECTVEGTSNPNLYWYRQAAGRGLQLLFYSVGIGQISSEVPQNLSASRPQDRQFILSSKKLLLSDSGFYLCAWSRDRPLGYTFGSGTRLTVV.

The J gene is TRBJ2-5, the V gene TRBV24-1; D is perhaps TRBD2 (6 bases). CDR1 is KGHDR and CDR2 is SFDVKD in the germline V gene. The CDR3 spans 16 residues. The CDR3 nucleotides are TGTGCTACCCGGCGGCCTCTTGGTCGGGAGTTAGAGACCCAGTACTTC. This gives the protein CATRRPLGRELETQYF.

Concerning this clone: With a much larger clone just one base away, this may be a read error. The rearrangement uses TRBV3-1 (or the pseudogene TRBV3-2) and TRBJ1-5; D is undetermined. The length of the CDR3 is 13 residues. V was shortened by 0 bases and J by 3 bases, with 3 bases between the two germline ends. CDR1 is LGHDT and CDR2 is YNNKEL in the germline V gene (reference sequence). CDR3 residues: CASSQEANQPQHF. The CDR3 region has the DNA TGTGCCAGCAGCCAAGAGGCCAATCAGCCCCAGCATTTT.

This clone was observed a handful of times. The V gene is TRBV20-1, the J gene TRBJ1-2, with D hard to call. Trimming removed 1 base at V and 8 bases at J, with 5 bases between. This CDR3 contains 10 residues. CDR1 DFQATT and CDR2 SNEGSKA come from the germline V gene (reference sequence). The CDR3 protein is CSARAQGYTF. The CDR3 bases are TGCAGTGCTAGAGCCCAGGGCTACACCTTC.

The chain employs TRBV5-4 and TRBJ2-6; 8 positions match TRBD1. The CDR3 sequence is 16 residues long. The germline gives CDR1 SGHNT, CDR2 YYREEE (reference sequence). Unmatched junction bases numbered 2, after V lost 1 base and J lost 2 bases. The CDR3 nucleotides are TGTGCCAGCAGCTTGCCAGGGGGCACTGGGGCCAACGTCCTGACTTTC. Its protein is CASSLPGGTGANVLTF.

The genes are TRBV7-3 and TRBJ1-1; D call uncertain. The ends were cut back, 1 base at V and 4 bases at J, with 22 bases in the middle. The length of the CDR3 is 18 residues. CDR1 is SGHTA and CDR2 is FQGTGA in the germline V gene. Written as DNA, the CDR3 is TGTGCCAGCAGCTTAAGGCCGTTAAGGTTCTTCTGGGCCACTGAAGCTTTCTTT. This codes for CASSLRPLRFFWATEAFF.